The 31 T cell receptor beta chains in this list originate from one sample, sequenced in a study of cytomegalovirus exposure and HLA in healthy donors. The PCR made use of 60 Vbeta and 13 Jbeta primers. TCRdb keeps only in-frame clones here, not all; method: immunoSEQ multiplex PCR. The sample lists approximately 58,000 clones; around 83% were seen once. The specimen sequenced was PBMCs. These receptors were collected from a man aged 25 to 45 in good health and CMV-seronegative.

V gene TRBV29-1 combines with J gene TRBJ1-1; 8 bases match TRBD1. Trimming took 0 bases from V and 10 from J; bases not matched to a gene: 10. The length of the CDR3 is 14 residues. Germline assignment: CDR1 SQVTM and CDR2 ANQGSEA. CDR3 DNA: TGCAGCGTTGAAGAGGGGACAGGTCCCTGGGGAGCTTTCTTT. As protein: CSVEEGTGPWGAFF. Full variable domain (missing parts from reference TRBV29-1 and TRBJ1-1): SAVISQKPSRDICQRGTSLTIQCQVDSQVTMMFWYRQQPGQSLTLIATANQGSEATYESGFVIDKFPISRPNLTFSTLTVSNMSPEDSSIYLCSVEEGTGPWGAFFGQGTRLTVV.

The V and J genes are TRBV7-6 and TRBJ2-7; possibly TRBD1 for D (5 bases). Germline assignment: CDR1 SGHVS and CDR2 FNYEAQ. Deletions cut 1 base from V and 5 bases from J, with 12 bases between. The CDR3 is made up of 14 amino acids. The CDR3 bases are TGTGCCAGCAGCTTAGGTGGGGCGCGGAACGAGCAGTACTTC. Its translation: CASSLGGARNEQYF.

This clone was seen a handful of times. CDR3 residues: CASSVDGLAGTGELFF. In nucleotides, the CDR3 is TGTGCCAGCTCCGTCGATGGACTAGCGGGCACCGGGGAGCTGTTTTTT. The chain is built from TRBV27 and TRBJ2-2; 11 positions match TRBD2. The V gene's germline CDR1 is MNHEY and CDR2 SMNVEV (reference sequence). The trim removed 8 bases at V and 4 bases at J, leaving 9 bases unmatched. The CDR3 has 16 amino acids.

The chain couples TRBV2 to TRBJ2-2; D may be TRBD2 (5 bases). The CDR3 runs 14 residues. With 11 bases removed from V and 4 bases from J, the gap between germline ends came to 17 bases. CDR1 is SNHLY and CDR2 is FYNNEI in the germline V gene. The CDR3 DNA reads as TGTGCCGTCCTAGTGTCGAGCGGCACCGGGGAGCTGTTTTTT. It is translated as CAVLVSSGTGELFF. Supplemented by reference TRBV2 and TRBJ2-2, the full variable domain reads EPEVTQTPSHQVTQMGQEVILRCVPISNHLYFYWYRQILGQKVEFLVSFYNNEISEKSEIFDDQFSVERPDGSNFTLKIRSTKLEDSAMYFCAVLVSSGTGELFFGEGSRLTVL.

This chain connects TRBV7-6 to TRBJ2-3; 7 bases fit TRBD1. Per the germline V gene, CDR1 is SGHVS and CDR2 is FNYEAQ. The CDR3 extends over 16 amino acids. V lost 4 bases and J lost 5; bases outside the gene matches: 12. The CDR3 reads CASSWGTVGFGDTQYF. The DNA of the CDR3 is TGTGCCAGCAGCTGGGGGACAGTTGGCTTTGGAGATACGCAGTATTTT.

In this sample, this clone turned up once. CDR3 sequence: CASSVVRGGEAFF. The CDR3 DNA is TGTGCCAGCAGCGTAGTACGGGGGGGTGAAGCTTTCTTT. The V gene is TRBV9, the J gene TRBJ1-1; possibly TRBD1 for D (5 bases). This CDR3 region has 13 residues. Germline loops: CDR1 SGDLS, CDR2 YYNGEE. V lost 0 bases and J 7 bases, leaving 10 bases between the germline ends. Full variable domain (outside the CDR3, taken from reference TRBV9 and TRBJ1-1): DSGVTQTPKHLITATGQRVTLRCSPRSGDLSVYWYQQSLDQGLQFLIQYYNGEERAKGNILERFSAQQFPDLHSELNLSSLELGDSALYFCASSVVRGGEAFFGQGTRLTVV.

The chain combines TRBV6-6 with TRBJ2-7; TRBD1 aligns across 8 bases. The germline gives CDR1 MNHNY, CDR2 SVGAGI (reference sequence). The CDR3 contains 15 residues. V was pared by 6 bases and J by 3 bases, with 10 bases of the junction left unmatched. The CDR3 loop reads CASRTGPGGIYEQYF. Here the CDR3 DNA reads TGTGCCAGCAGGACCGGGCCAGGGGGCATCTACGAGCAGTACTTC.

Only one count was recorded for this clone. The J gene is TRBJ2-3, the V gene TRBV5-1; 7 bases agree with TRBD2. Germline trimming cut 7 bases from V and 6 bases from J; bases unmatched to any gene: 8. Germline values: CDR1 SGHRS, CDR2 YFSETQ. CDR3 size: 13 residues. CDR3 nucleotide sequence: TGCGCCAGCGGTAACTTGCGGGAGGATACGCAGTATTTT. Its translation is CASGNLREDTQYF.

V gene TRBV7-3 combines with J gene TRBJ2-5; TRBD2 might be the D (7 bases). The germline CDR1 and CDR2 sequences are SGHTA and FQGTGA. The length of the CDR3 is 15 residues. Trimming removed 0 bases from V and 5 bases from J, with 13 bases in between. The CDR3 spells CASSLTGGLMETQYF. In DNA form, the CDR3 reads TGTGCCAGCAGCTTAACGGGGGGGCTTATGGAGACCCAGTACTTC. The full variable domain, completed using reference TRBV7-3 and TRBJ2-5, is GAGVSQTPSNKVTEKGKYVELRCDPISGHTALYWYRQSLGQGPEFLIYFQGTGAADDSGLPNDRFFAVRPEGSVSTLKIQRTERGDSAVYLCASSLTGGLMETQYFGPGTRLLVL.

A single count supports this clone. This chain joins TRBV19 and TRBJ2-7; possibly TRBD1 for D (6 bases). The CDR3 runs to 14 residues. V lost 6 bases to trimming and J lost 1 base, with 13 bases between them. The germline gives CDR1 LNHDA, CDR2 SQIVND (reference sequence). The DNA for the CDR3 is TGTGCCAGTAGGAGAGACAGGAAATCCTACGAGCAGTACTTC. Translation: CASRRDRKSYEQYF.

This clone was seen more than once but under ten times. V gene TRBV6-5 combines with J gene TRBJ2-3; TRBD2 might be the D (6 bases). Germline CDR1 reads MNHEY; CDR2 reads SVGAGI. The germline V and J ends were trimmed by 0 bases and 7 bases, with 8 bases remaining between them. The CDR3 has 13 residues. The CDR3 reads CASSYSGLNTQYF. CDR3 sequence (DNA): TGTGCCAGCAGTTACTCGGGACTCAATACGCAGTATTTT.

The table lists this clone with a few counts. The V and J genes are TRBV6-5 and TRBJ2-7; TRBD1 matches at 8 bases. CDR1 and CDR2 from the germline V gene are MNHEY and SVGAGI. V was clipped by 4 bases and J by 2 bases; unmatched bases: 7. The CDR3 loop spans 15 amino acids. The CDR3 sequence: CASSLDRGSTYEQYF. The CDR3 DNA is TGTGCCAGCAGTTTAGACAGGGGCTCGACCTACGAGCAGTACTTC.

The V and J genes are TRBV7-7 and TRBJ2-5; TRBD2 aligns across 8 bases. The CDR3 covers 15 residues. Germline loops: CDR1 SSHAT, CDR2 FNYEAQ (reference sequence). With V trimmed by 5 bases and J by 5 bases, 10 bases remained unmatched. CDR3 loop: CASSPPGGGLETQYF. In DNA form, the CDR3 reads TGTGCCAGCAGCCCGCCGGGCGGGGGGCTGGAGACCCAGTACTTC.

J is TRBJ1-4 and V is TRBV7-9; D may be TRBD1 (6 bases). The length of the CDR3 is 15 residues. Deletions cut 5 bases from V and 4 bases from J, with 14 bases between. Germline values: CDR1 SEHNR, CDR2 FQNEAQ (reference sequence). DNA of the CDR3: TGTGCCAGCAGCGTACTGACAGGAGGTAATGAAAAACTGTTTTTT. It is translated as CASSVLTGGNEKLFF.

The V call is TRBV7-7, the J call TRBJ2-2; 11 nucleotides align to TRBD2. This CDR3 is built from 12 residues. Germline CDR1 and CDR2: SSHAT and FNYEAQ (reference sequence). CDR3 in DNA: TGTGCTAGCGGGGGGGCTGCCGGGGAGCTGTTTTTT. This sequence encodes CASGGAAGELFF.

The rearrangement links TRBV18 to TRBJ2-1, with 9 bases that match TRBD1. The CDR3 consists of 16 residues. V gave up 1 base and J gave up 0 bases; unmatched junction bases: 1. CDR1 and CDR2 from the germline V gene are KGHSH and LQKENI. The CDR3 nucleotides are TGTGCCAGCTCACCACTGACAGGGGGCTCCTACAATGAGCAGTTCTTC. Its protein is CASSPLTGGSYNEQFF.

The table lists this clone with a count of one. This chain uses TRBV5-6 with TRBJ2-7, with TRBD2 matching 8 bases. The CDR3 is made up of 12 amino acids. The V and J ends lost 5 bases and 2 bases, in that order; junction bases with no gene match: 0. Germline V lookup: CDR1 SGHDT, CDR2 YYEEEE. CDR3 sequence (DNA): TGTGCCAGCAGTAGCGGGGCCTACGAGCAGTACTTC. Its translation: CASSSGAYEQYF.

This clone has more than one count but fewer than ten. The chain recombines TRBV10-3 with TRBJ1-2; weak D call: TRBD1 (5 bases). The germline V gene has CDR1 ENHRY and CDR2 SYGVKD. V was pared by 0 bases and J by 4 bases, with 9 bases between. The CDR3 has 14 residues. As DNA, the CDR3 is TGTGCCATCAGTGAGTCAGGGACTGCCTATGGCTACACCTTC. Its translation is CAISESGTAYGYTF.

The table lists this clone with a few counts. The rearrangement uses TRBV7-2 and TRBJ1-1, with a weak D call TRBD1 (5 bases). The CDR3 is 12 residues long. Germline V gives CDR1 SGHTA, CDR2 FQGNSA. V shed 6 bases and J shed 1 base, with 6 bases lying between them. CDR3 sequence (DNA): TGTGCCAGCAGTACAGGGAACACTGAAGCTTTCTTT. Its protein product is CASSTGNTEAFF.

The V call is TRBV7-2, the J call TRBJ2-3; tentatively, D is TRBD2 (7 bases). Per germline, CDR1 SGHTA and CDR2 FQGNSA. This CDR3 contains 15 residues. Trimming left V 1 base short and J 3 bases short, with 11 bases between. The CDR3: CASSLDGGPTDTQYF. CDR3 coding DNA: TGTGCCAGCAGCTTAGACGGGGGGCCAACAGATACGCAGTATTTT.

The CDR3: CASSTSGQGGGGVFF. The DNA for the CDR3 is TGTGCCAGCAGCACCTCAGGACAGGGGGGCGGGGGGGTTTTCTTT. V gene TRBV9 combines with J gene TRBJ1-1, with 10 bases aligning to TRBD1. Germline V gene lookup returns CDR1 SGDLS and CDR2 YYNGEE. The CDR3 is 15 residues long. V shed 4 bases, J shed 13 bases, and the junction held 16 bases outside the gene matches.

The chain combines TRBV11-2 with TRBJ2-3, with D unclear. This CDR3 region has 16 residues. V lost 2 bases and J 0 bases, leaving 12 bases between the germline ends. The germline V gene encodes CDR1 SGHAT and CDR2 FQNNGV. The CDR3 loop reads CASSLLEAESTDTQYF. In DNA form, the CDR3 reads TGTGCCAGCAGCTTATTAGAGGCGGAAAGCACAGATACGCAGTATTTT.

As to this clone: Other DNA sequences from this sample encode an identical CDR3 as well. The chain is built from TRBV5-6 and TRBJ2-3; 7 nucleotides match TRBD1. CDR1 is SGHDT, CDR2 YYEEEE, per germline. The CDR3 totals 14 residues. V lost 2 bases and J lost 4; bases outside the gene matches: 4. The CDR3 DNA reads as TGTGCCAGCAGCTTTGACAGGGTTGCAGATACGCAGTATTTT. Its translation is CASSFDRVADTQYF. The full variable domain, with the rest looked up from reference TRBV5-6 and TRBJ2-3, is DAGVTQSPTHLIKTRGQQVTLRCSPKSGHDTVSWYQQALGQGPQFIFQYYEEEERQRGNFPDRFSGHQFPNYSSELNVNALLLGDSALYLCASSFDRVADTQYFGPGTRLTVL.

This chain uses TRBV9 with TRBJ2-4; 8 nucleotides match TRBD1. This CDR3 comprises 19 residues. Germline V gives CDR1 SGDLS, CDR2 YYNGEE. V shed 0 bases, J shed 7 bases, and the junction held 18 bases outside the gene matches. Here the CDR3 DNA reads TGTGCCAGCAGCGTAGCTGGAGGAGGACAGGGCAAATCGATTAACATTCAGTACTTC. It codes for CASSVAGGGQGKSINIQYF.

This chain connects TRBV11-2 to TRBJ2-6; D may be TRBD2 (5 bases). Looked up from germline, CDR1 is SGHAT and CDR2 is FQNNGV. The length of the CDR3 is 18 residues. The ends were cut back, 6 bases at V and 0 bases at J, with 18 bases in the middle. In nucleotides, the CDR3 is TGTGCCAGCAGTTCTGACTGGACTTCCGGCTCTGGGGCCAACGTCCTGACTTTC. Its translation is CASSSDWTSGSGANVLTF.

The chain is built from TRBV5-4 and TRBJ2-7; 7 nucleotides agree with TRBD1. V trimming: 3 bases; J trimming: 5 bases; junction bases outside the gene matches: 8. Germline assignment: CDR1 SGHNT and CDR2 YYREEE (reference sequence). CDR3 size: 14 residues. CDR3: CASSSRQGRHEQYF. CDR3 nucleotides: TGTGCCAGCAGCTCGCGACAGGGACGCCACGAGCAGTACTTC.

The chain employs TRBV5-4 and TRBJ1-1, with 9 positions matching TRBD1. The CDR3 totals 16 residues. Germline assignment: CDR1 SGHNT and CDR2 YYREEE (reference sequence). J lost 5 bases, V lost 1 base, and 9 bases had no gene match. The CDR3 DNA sequence: TGTGCCAGCAGCTTGATGGCGGGACAGGGATATACTGAAGCTTTCTTT. Translated, it gives CASSLMAGQGYTEAFF.

The chain carries TRBV27 and TRBJ2-1; 11 bases line up with TRBD2. V gave up 5 bases and J gave up 0 bases; unmatched junction bases: 6. Germline V gives CDR1 MNHEY, CDR2 SMNVEV (reference sequence). This CDR3 is built from 17 residues. CDR3 sequence reads: CASSPGTSGYSYNEQFF. The CDR3 DNA is TGTGCCAGCAGTCCTGGGACTAGCGGATACTCCTACAATGAGCAGTTCTTC.

The chain carries TRBV2 and TRBJ2-4, with D perhaps matching TRBD2 (5 bases). The CDR3 length is 13 residues. Trimming removed 7 bases at V and 8 bases at J, with 15 bases between. Germline-derived CDR1 and CDR2 are SNHLY and FYNNEI. The CDR3 sequence: CASTGRLADIQYF. The CDR3, as DNA: TGTGCCAGCACCGGGCGGCTAGCAGACATTCAGTACTTC.

In this sample, this clone turned up a few times. In DNA, the CDR3 is TGTGCCAGCCCGACACTCACCGGGGAGCTGTTTTTT. This codes for CASPTLTGELFF. V gene TRBV30 combines with J gene TRBJ2-2; D unclear. Trimming took 8 bases from V and 4 from J, leaving 11 bases between them. Germline V gene data show CDR1 as GTSNPN and CDR2 as SVGIG (reference sequence). The CDR3 covers 12 residues.

The chain is built from TRBV7-2 and TRBJ1-1, with D possibly being TRBD1 (6 bases). The CDR3 is 14 amino acids. V lost 1 base to trimming and J lost 3 bases, with 9 bases between them. CDR1 is SGHTA and CDR2 is FQGNSA in the germline V gene. CDR3 in DNA: TGTGCCAGCAGCTTAGTTGCAGGGGACACTGAAGCTTTCTTT. Protein: CASSLVAGDTEAFF.